A single TCR beta chain is shown here with its context. What it binds is not known. The length of the CDR3 is 16 residues. V dropped 0 bases and J dropped 1; count of bases not matched to a gene: 6. Germline V gene data show CDR1 as SGHRS and CDR2 as YFSETQ. The data stem from a study of cytomegalovirus exposure and HLA in healthy donors. The overall study: Previous work identified roughly 120 million unique TCR beta sequences from around 200 million T cells. Findings of the study overall: An analysis done earlier found most TCR beta V segments productive about 90% or about 30% of the time. Clonal expansion was found to be greater in HLA-associated TCR beta chains than in equally common others in a later analysis.

60 Vbeta and 13 Jbeta primers were used in PCR. TCRdb keeps only in-frame clones here, not all; method: immunoSEQ multiplex PCR. The table for this sample gives under 130,000 clones. The chain couples TRBV5-1 to TRBJ1-1; 7 nucleotides line up with TRBD1. The receptor was isolated from a man in his forties in good health and CMV-seronegative. The specimen sequenced was PBMCs. DNA for the CDR3: TGCGCCAGCAGCTTGGCCGGACAGGAGCCGAACACTGAAGCTTTCTTT. Encoded protein: CASSLAGQEPNTEAFF. The variable domain in full, with the rest retrieved from reference TRBV5-1 and TRBJ1-1, is KAGVTQTPRYLIKTRGQQVTLSCSPISGHRSVSWYQQTPGQGLQFLFEYFSETQRNKGNFPGRFSGRQFSNSRSEMNVSTLELGDSALYLCASSLAGQEPNTEAFFGQGTRLTVV.